This T cell receptor (beta chain) was captured in a study of T cell responses to AZD1222 COVID-19 vaccine. General study points: The peak T cell response came first, and repertoires were sampled only after it. Two AZD1222 doses significantly raised spike-specific TCR breadth and depth over controls. The donor group comprised mostly white British people and more females; the analysis possibly underestimated clonal diversity. As reported, nearly half of all spike-specific TCRs target variant regions that are unmutated.

This CDR3 is 14 amino acids long. CDR1 is SGDLS, CDR2 YYNGEE, per germline. The ends lost 3 bases at V and 8 bases at J; junction bases unmatched: 5. Some clones are missing from TCRdb's copy, which holds only in-frame ones; the method was immunoSEQ multiplex PCR. The sample contains some 130,000 clones, about nine tenths of which appear only once. As to this clone: As yet, its antigen is unknown.

The gene calls are TRBV9 and TRBJ1-6; 7 positions agree with TRBD1. The sequenced sample was peripheral blood, obtained on day 0 of AZD1222 vaccination. The clonotype was recovered from an adult in good health. The CDR3: CASSETGTYSPLHF. CDR3 coding DNA: TGTGCCAGCAGCGAGACAGGGACATATTCACCCCTCCACTTT.